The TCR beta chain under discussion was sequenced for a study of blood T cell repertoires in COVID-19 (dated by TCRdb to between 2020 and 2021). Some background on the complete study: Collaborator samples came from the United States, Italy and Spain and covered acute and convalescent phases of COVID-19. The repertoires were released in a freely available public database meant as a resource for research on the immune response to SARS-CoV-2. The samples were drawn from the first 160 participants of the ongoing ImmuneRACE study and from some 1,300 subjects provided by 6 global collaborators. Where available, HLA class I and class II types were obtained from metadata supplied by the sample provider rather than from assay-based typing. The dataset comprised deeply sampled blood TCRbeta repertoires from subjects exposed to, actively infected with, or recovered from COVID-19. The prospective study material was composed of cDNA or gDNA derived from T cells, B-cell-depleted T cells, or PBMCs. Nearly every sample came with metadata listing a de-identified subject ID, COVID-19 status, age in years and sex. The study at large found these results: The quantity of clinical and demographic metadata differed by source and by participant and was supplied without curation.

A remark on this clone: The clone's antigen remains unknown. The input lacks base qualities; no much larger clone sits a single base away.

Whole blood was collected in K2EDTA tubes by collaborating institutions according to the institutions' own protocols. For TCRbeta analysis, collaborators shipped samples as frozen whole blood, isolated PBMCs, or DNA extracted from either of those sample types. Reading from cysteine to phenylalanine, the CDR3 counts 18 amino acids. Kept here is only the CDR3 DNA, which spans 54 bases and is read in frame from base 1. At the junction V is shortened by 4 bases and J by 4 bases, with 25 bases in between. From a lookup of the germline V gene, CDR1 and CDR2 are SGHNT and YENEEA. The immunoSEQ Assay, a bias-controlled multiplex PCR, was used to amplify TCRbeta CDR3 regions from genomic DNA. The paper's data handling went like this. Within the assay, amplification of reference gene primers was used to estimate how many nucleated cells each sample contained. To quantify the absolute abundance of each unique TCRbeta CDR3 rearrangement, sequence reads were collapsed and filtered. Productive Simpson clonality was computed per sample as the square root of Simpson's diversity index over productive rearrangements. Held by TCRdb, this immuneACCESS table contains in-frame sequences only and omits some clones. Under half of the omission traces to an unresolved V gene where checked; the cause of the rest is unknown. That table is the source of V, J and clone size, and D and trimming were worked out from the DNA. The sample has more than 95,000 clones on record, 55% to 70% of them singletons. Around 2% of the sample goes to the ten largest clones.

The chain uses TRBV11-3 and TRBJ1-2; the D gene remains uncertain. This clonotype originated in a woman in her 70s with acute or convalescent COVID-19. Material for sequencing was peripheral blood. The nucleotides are TGTGCCAGCAGCTACCTCGCCCGTCCAGCCCGTCGGGTCTATGGCTACACCTTC. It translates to CASSYLARPARRVYGYTF.